The 29 T cell receptor beta chains below were found in one sample sequenced in a study of spatial heterogeneity in lung cancer. Noted time point: sample taken at primary tumor resection. Extraction of whole RNA from tumor, nontumor lung or frozen PBMC preceded unsorted sequencing. TCRdb reprocessed the 5' RACE reads via MiXCR and lists one record per CDR3 protein. The sample has about 82,000 distinct CDR3 sequences; 10% to 15% are singletons. The input for sequencing was PBMCs, taken at surgery. Receptor source: a male donor with early-stage non-small cell lung cancer.

This chain links TRBV7-3 with TRBJ2-3, with a weak D call TRBD1 (6 bases). Germline V gene data show CDR1 as SGHTA and CDR2 as FQGTGA. Trimming shortened V by 0 bases and J by 2 bases, and 12 bases separated the two germline ends. This CDR3 contains 16 residues. The CDR3 here is CASSLTGAAHTDTQYF. The CDR3 DNA follows: TGTGCCAGCAGCTTAACGGGGGCGGCTCACACAGATACGCAGTATTTT.

This clonotype appeared a few times. V usage is TRBV20-1 and J usage is TRBJ2-1; D is possibly TRBD2 (5 bases). V was clipped by 3 bases and J by 3 bases, with 9 bases between them. Looked up from germline, CDR1 is DFQATT and CDR2 is SNEGSKA (reference sequence). The CDR3 is 13 residues long. CDR3 protein: CSASPGSYNEQFF. The CDR3 nucleotides read TGCAGTGCTAGTCCGGGAAGCTACAATGAGCAGTTCTTC.

J is TRBJ2-3 and V is TRBV11-2, with D possibly matching TRBD2 (6 bases). The CDR3 is made up of 13 amino acids. The germline V gene encodes CDR1 SGHAT and CDR2 FQNNGV. Trimming removed 4 bases at V and 4 bases at J, with 9 bases between. The CDR3 sequence: CASSSSGADTQYF. The DNA for the CDR3 is TGTGCCAGCAGCTCATCGGGGGCAGATACGCAGTATTTT.

V and J are TRBV12-3 or TRBV12-4 and TRBJ2-2; no clear D. This CDR3 is built from 12 residues. V was cut by 5 bases and J by 8 bases, with 9 bases left in between. The CDR3 DNA is TGTGCCAGCAGTCCGTCGTGGGGGGAGCTGTTTTTT. It is translated as CASSPSWGELFF.

This clonotype was found a few times. This CDR3 reads CASSTPRGTSGSYEQYF. The CDR3 DNA reads TGTGCCAGCAGCACTCCACGGGGGACTAGCGGGAGCTACGAGCAGTACTTC. The chain carries TRBV3-1 and TRBJ2-7; 14 bases are a match to TRBD2. This CDR3 comprises 17 residues. The germline gives CDR1 LGHDT, CDR2 YNNKEL (reference sequence). The V and J ends lost 5 bases and 3 bases, in that order; junction bases with no gene match: 9.

This clonotype occurred a few times. The chain uses TRBV2 and TRBJ2-7, with D unresolved. The CDR3 totals 12 residues. V shed 6 bases and J shed 2 bases, with 8 bases lying between them. Germline V gene lookup returns CDR1 SNHLY and CDR2 FYNNEI. The CDR3, as DNA: TGTGCCAGCAGCGCGGAGCCCTACGAGCAGTACTTC. This sequence encodes CASSAEPYEQYF. Filled out from reference TRBV2 and TRBJ2-7, the complete variable domain reads EPEVTQTPSHQVTQMGQEVILRCVPISNHLYFYWYRQILGQKVEFLVSFYNNEISEKSEIFDDQFSVERPDGSNFTLKIRSTKLEDSAMYFCASSAEPYEQYFGPGTRLTVT.

This clonotype was counted many times. This chain connects TRBV4-2 to TRBJ2-3; D uncertain. V dropped 0 bases and J dropped 2 bases, with 9 bases sitting between them. Germline V gene lookup returns CDR1 LGHNA and CDR2 YNFKEQ. This CDR3 has 15 amino acids. Here the CDR3 reads CASSQDRSPTDTQYF. The CDR3 nucleotides read TGTGCCAGCAGCCAAGATCGGAGTCCCACAGATACGCAGTATTTT.

This clonotype has ten or more counts. The CDR3 is CASSPVPTDQPQHF. The CDR3 DNA reads TGTGCCAGCAGCCCCGTACCGACCGATCAGCCCCAGCATTTT. This rearrangement joins TRBV5-6 to TRBJ1-5; D not certain. Germline V gene lookup returns CDR1 SGHDT and CDR2 YYEEEE. Between the trimmed V and J ends, which lost 4 bases and 5 bases, there was a span of 13 bases. This CDR3 comprises 14 residues.

The rearrangement uses TRBV2 and TRBJ1-6; tentatively, D is TRBD1 (5 bases). This CDR3 spans 14 amino acids. Between the trimmed V and J ends, which lost 4 bases and 13 bases, there was a span of 17 bases. Looked up from germline, CDR1 is SNHLY and CDR2 is FYNNEI. The CDR3 bases are TGTGCCAGCAGTGGAAGTCTTGGGGCAGTCCCCCTCCACTTT. Translated: CASSGSLGAVPLHF.

In this sample, this clonotype turned up a few times. The chain is built from TRBV6-5 and TRBJ2-7, with 7 nucleotides matching TRBD1. The CDR3 contains 15 residues. The J segment lost 3 bases and the V segment lost 2 bases, leaving 7 bases of the junction unmatched. Germline V gene sequence: CDR1 MNHEY, CDR2 SVGAGI. The CDR3 loop reads CASSYRTGANYEQYF. Here the CDR3 DNA reads TGTGCCAGCAGTTACCGGACAGGAGCGAACTACGAGCAGTACTTC.

The genes are TRBV30 and TRBJ1-1; the D is unclear. The germline gives CDR1 GTSNPN, CDR2 SVGIG (reference sequence). The CDR3 is made up of 12 amino acids. V lost 0 bases to trimming and J lost 9 bases, with 11 bases between them. The CDR3 sequence is CAWSVEGTKAFF. The CDR3 region has the DNA TGTGCCTGGAGTGTAGAGGGCACGAAAGCTTTCTTT.

This clonotype showed up just a few times. The chain has TRBV19 and TRBJ2-1; D gene unclear. Trimming left V 1 base short and J 7 bases short, with 11 bases between. The CDR3 is made up of 14 amino acids. Germline V gene sequence: CDR1 LNHDA, CDR2 SQIVND (reference sequence). CDR3 amino acids: CASSIVGLLNEQFF. CDR3 nucleotide sequence: TGTGCCAGTAGTATAGTAGGTCTCCTTAATGAGCAGTTCTTC. The full variable domain, rest sourced from reference TRBV19 and TRBJ2-1, is DGGITQSPKYLFRKEGQNVTLSCEQNLNHDAMYWYRQDPGQGLRLIYYSQIVNDFQKGDIAEGYSVSREKKESFPLTVTSAQKNPTAFYLCASSIVGLLNEQFFGPGTRLTVL.

V is TRBV27 and J is TRBJ1-4, with D perhaps TRBD1 (5 bases). V was shortened by 5 bases and J by 7 bases, with 17 bases between the two germline ends. The CDR3 consists of 15 residues. The V gene's germline CDR1 is MNHEY and CDR2 SMNVEV (reference sequence). CDR3 nucleotides: TGTGCCAGCAGTGGCGGGGCCCTTCGGACTGAAAAACTGTTTTTT. Protein: CASSGGALRTEKLFF.

The chain recombines TRBV5-8 with TRBJ2-7; D is perhaps TRBD1 (6 bases). With 2 bases removed from V and 5 bases from J, the gap between germline ends came to 11 bases. Germline CDR1 and CDR2: SGHTS and YDEGEE. The CDR3 extends over 13 amino acids. CDR3 bases: TGTGCCAGCAGCTTATACAGGGACAACGAGCAGTACTTC. It translates to CASSLYRDNEQYF.

This clonotype was seen more than once but under ten times. The chain links TRBV25-1 to TRBJ1-2; TRBD1 might be the D (5 bases). In germline, CDR1 is MGHDK, CDR2 SYGVNS. The CDR3 loop spans 14 amino acids. Between the trimmed V and J ends, which lost 5 bases and 3 bases, there was a span of 13 bases. The CDR3 nucleotides read TGTGCCAGCAGTAAGCCGGGGACGTACTATGGCTACACCTTC. Translation: CASSKPGTYYGYTF.

This rearrangement joins TRBV5-1 to TRBJ1-1; the match to TRBD1 covers 8 bases. The germline V gene encodes CDR1 SGHRS and CDR2 YFSETQ. The CDR3 contains 17 residues. V was clipped by 8 bases and J by 0 bases; unmatched bases: 15. The CDR3 loop is CASSPQPPGQVNTEAFF. CDR3 nucleotides: TGCGCCAGTTCGCCTCAACCCCCGGGACAGGTGAACACTGAAGCTTTCTTT.

This chain joins TRBV30 and TRBJ1-2; 7 bases match TRBD1. The CDR3 extends over 13 amino acids. The junction had 12 bases not matched to a gene; V was cut back by 5 bases and J by 9 bases. Germline assignment: CDR1 GTSNPN and CDR2 SVGIG (reference sequence). CDR3 sequence: CAWGRQGTGSYTF. The CDR3 DNA reads as TGTGCCTGGGGTAGACAGGGAACCGGGAGCTACACCTTC.

The rearrangement uses TRBV7-9 and TRBJ2-1, with D perhaps TRBD1 or TRBD2 (5 bases each). Germline V gives CDR1 SEHNR, CDR2 FQNEAQ (reference sequence). The CDR3 has 14 residues. V dropped 5 bases and J dropped 5 bases, with 13 bases sitting between them. Written as DNA, the CDR3 is TGTGCCAGCAGCGCTCCCGGGGCCGACAATGAGCAGTTCTTC. It is translated as CASSAPGADNEQFF.

The chain is built from TRBV3-1 and TRBJ2-4; 15 nucleotides align to TRBD2. The V segment lost 1 base and the J segment 15 bases; nucleotides outside the gene matches: 4. CDR3 length: 14 residues. The germline gives CDR1 LGHDT, CDR2 YNNKEL (reference sequence). The CDR3 sequence is CASSQGTSGGAWYF. CDR3 bases: TGTGCCAGCAGCCAAGGGACTAGCGGGGGGGCATGGTACTTC.

This clonotype was observed a few times. The V gene is TRBV6-6, the J gene TRBJ2-7; 10 bases are shared with TRBD2. Germline V gives CDR1 MNHNY, CDR2 SVGAGI (reference sequence). The CDR3 is 16 amino acids. V lost 5 bases to trimming and J lost 7 bases; unmatched junction nucleotides: 14. Here the CDR3 reads CASSPPLPSGSGEQYF. The CDR3 nucleotides are TGTGCCAGCAGTCCCCCCCTACCTAGCGGGAGCGGAGAGCAGTACTTC.

The chain combines TRBV20-1 with TRBJ2-7; TRBD2 agrees at 12 bases. The J segment lost 3 bases and the V segment lost 6 bases, leaving 3 bases of the junction unmatched. The CDR3 sequence is 13 residues long. In germline, CDR1 is DFQATT, CDR2 SNEGSKA (reference sequence). The CDR3 region is CSALTSGGYEQYF. The CDR3, as DNA: TGCAGTGCCTTGACTAGCGGGGGCTACGAGCAGTACTTC.

CDR3 loop: CASRRDSQEPQHF. The CDR3 DNA reads TGTGCCAGCAGACGGGACAGTCAGGAGCCCCAGCATTTT. The chain carries TRBV6-6 and TRBJ1-5, with 7 positions matching TRBD1. V lost 6 bases, J lost 8 bases, and 7 bases stayed unmatched. From germline, CDR1 is MNHNY and CDR2 SVGAGI (reference sequence). The CDR3 is 13 amino acids.

This clonotype turned up a few times. The chain uses TRBV7-9 and TRBJ1-1, with 7 bases aligning to TRBD1. Unmatched junction bases numbered 4, after V lost 5 bases and J lost 7 bases. CDR3 size: 12 residues. Germline V CDR1 and CDR2: SEHNR, FQNEAQ (reference sequence). DNA for the CDR3: TGTGCCAGCAGCGAGGGACAGAGTGAAGCTTTCTTT. This translates into CASSEGQSEAFF.

J is TRBJ1-6 and V is TRBV12-3 or TRBV12-4; D is unresolved. Trimming cost V 5 bases and J 5 bases, with 4 bases left between them. The CDR3 totals 12 residues. The CDR3 bases are TGTGCCAGCAGTCTTAATAATTCACCCCTCCACTTT. Amino acid sequence: CASSLNNSPLHF.

This clonotype was found a few times. This chain joins TRBV25-1 and TRBJ2-7, with D unresolved. Trimming removed 3 bases from V and 3 bases from J, with 0 bases in between. Germline CDR1 reads MGHDK; CDR2 reads SYGVNS. The CDR3 has 10 residues. The DNA for the CDR3 is TGTGCCAGCAGTGACTACGAGCAGTACTTC. Translated, it gives CASSDYEQYF.

The chain is built from TRBV5-5 and TRBJ2-5; D is ambiguous. This CDR3 has 13 amino acids. Germline CDR1 is SGHKS and CDR2 is YYEKEE (reference sequence). The ends were cut back, 6 bases at V and 5 bases at J, with 14 bases in the middle. Here the CDR3 reads CASIPGLRETQYF. The DNA of the CDR3 is TGTGCCAGCATCCCGGGCCTGCGGGAGACCCAGTACTTC.

This chain connects TRBV20-1 to TRBJ2-3; TRBD2 agrees at 12 bases. V was clipped by 5 bases and J by 3 bases; unmatched bases: 6. Germline CDR1 is DFQATT and CDR2 is SNEGSKA (reference sequence). This CDR3 contains 15 residues. The CDR3 reads CSAPGLAGRTDTQYF. The CDR3 DNA reads TGCAGTGCTCCTGGACTAGCGGGAAGGACAGATACGCAGTATTTT.

This chain joins TRBV19 and TRBJ2-2; 7 bases match TRBD2. This CDR3 spans 14 amino acids. V lost 4 bases and J lost 1; bases outside the gene matches: 0. The germline V gene has CDR1 LNHDA and CDR2 SQIVND (reference sequence). CDR3 sequence (DNA): TGTGCCAGTAGTACTAGCGGGAACACCGGGGAGCTGTTTTTT. It translates to CASSTSGNTGELFF.

V usage is TRBV29-1 and J usage is TRBJ2-5; D is uncertain. V was shortened by 6 bases and J by 0 bases, with 8 bases between the two germline ends. The CDR3 totals 12 residues. Germline CDR1 and CDR2: SQVTM and ANQGSEA. CDR3 sequence reads: CSVAIDQETQYF. For the CDR3, the DNA is TGCAGCGTCGCTATAGACCAAGAGACCCAGTACTTC.